The T cell receptor beta chain under discussion was sequenced for a study of blood T cells in healthy people across ages. V was pared by 10 bases and J by 7 bases, with 17 bases between. Germline CDR1 reads MNHEY; CDR2 reads SVGEGT. The CDR3 consists of 14 residues. Through a sample-barcoded 5' primer and a J-beta primer mix, a second PCR was run for roughly 7 to 12 cycles. TCRdb recomputed calls from the 5' RACE reads with MiXCR, one row per CDR3 protein. The sample lists 1.2 million to 1.5 million distinct CDR3 sequences, approximately 38% occurring once. General study points: TCR beta diversity was tightly associated with the proportion of naive T cells. CMV infection status of these donors was not known.

The donors, healthy Caucasians from Russia, were aged roughly 6 to 90. This clonotype was counted between two and nine times. Its antigen is unknown. V usage is TRBV6-2 or TRBV6-3 and J usage is TRBJ1-6, with a weak D call TRBD1 (6 bases). Sequencing was done on a sample of blood. The TCR originated in a woman between 18 and 29 years old in good health. This chain's CDR3 is CATGGLRRNSPLHF. The CDR3 DNA reads TGTGCCACCGGGGGGCTCCGGAGAAATTCACCCCTCCACTTT.